Sequencing of this TCR beta chain was carried out in a study of early T cells in non-severe SARS-CoV-2 infection. The overall study: Sequencing input comprised bulk RNA from unsorted whole blood; chain pairing was not available.

TCRdb called the 5' RACE reads again in MiXCR, with one record for every CDR3 protein. The table shows about 64,000 distinct CDR3 sequences, with just over 20% occurring only once. Per the germline V gene, CDR1 is LNHDA and CDR2 is SQIVND (reference sequence). Losses at the gene ends were 6 bases for V and 8 bases for J; bases not matched to a gene: 10. The CDR3 is 14 amino acids. The chain joins TRBV19 to TRBJ2-1, with 7 bases fitting TRBD1. The source material was whole blood, sampled at baseline. The TCR comes from an adult who was a healthcare worker with PCR-confirmed SARS-CoV-2 infection or an uninfected control (not recorded which). CDR3 sequence reads: CASSRPDRADEQFF. DNA of the CDR3: TGTGCCAGTAGCCGACCCGACAGGGCCGATGAGCAGTTCTTC.